One T cell receptor (beta chain) is described in this entry. Its antigen is unidentified. This sample was included in a study of T cell responses to AZD1222 COVID-19 vaccine. Study-level findings and limits: With dominance at 160-218 and 743-854, vaccine-associated CD4 TCRs spanned spike. Repertoire sampling was restricted to post-peak T cell response timepoints. Most donors were white British and more were female, and clonal diversity was possibly underestimated.

This table comes from immunoSEQ multiplex PCR, and its TCRdb copy is limited to in-frame clones, with some not included. The table records 150,000 to 200,000 clones, just over 85% of them present only once. V dropped 6 bases and J dropped 4 bases, with 10 bases sitting between them. The CDR3 consists of 12 residues. Specimen: peripheral blood, collected on day 0 of AZD1222 vaccination. The J gene is TRBJ2-7, the V gene TRBV12-3 or TRBV12-4; no clear D. This TCR was recovered from an adult in good health. The DNA of the CDR3 is TGTGCCAGCAGCCCGACACTTTACGAGCAGTACTTC. As protein: CASSPTLYEQYF.